This T cell receptor (beta chain) emerged from a study of shared clonotypes between healthy human individuals. As regards this clone: The antigen remains undetermined.

It was across several immunoSEQ plates that each subset's genomic DNA was evenly split. Profiled with immunoSEQ multiplex PCR; TCRdb holds only in-frame clones, not every one. In the table there are about 660,000 clones, under 80% of which are singletons. CDR3 length equals 16 residues. In germline, CDR1 is SGHTA, CDR2 FQGTGA. V gave up 2 bases and J gave up 9 bases, with 19 bases separating them. Overall study results and limits: Sampling was confined to blood; repertoires within tissues likely differ.

Every donor was a Caucasian adult from Nashville, Tennessee. V usage is TRBV7-3 and J usage is TRBJ2-2; possibly TRBD2 for D (6 bases). This TCR derives from a woman aged 25 to 39 in good health. The sequenced material came from memory CD4+ T cells sorted from blood. Subset in this sample: CD45RA-negative fraction. The CDR3 coding sequence is TGTGCCAGCAGCTTACTTCCGACTAGGACTTTCCGGGAGCTGTTTTTT. This translates into CASSLLPTRTFRELFF.